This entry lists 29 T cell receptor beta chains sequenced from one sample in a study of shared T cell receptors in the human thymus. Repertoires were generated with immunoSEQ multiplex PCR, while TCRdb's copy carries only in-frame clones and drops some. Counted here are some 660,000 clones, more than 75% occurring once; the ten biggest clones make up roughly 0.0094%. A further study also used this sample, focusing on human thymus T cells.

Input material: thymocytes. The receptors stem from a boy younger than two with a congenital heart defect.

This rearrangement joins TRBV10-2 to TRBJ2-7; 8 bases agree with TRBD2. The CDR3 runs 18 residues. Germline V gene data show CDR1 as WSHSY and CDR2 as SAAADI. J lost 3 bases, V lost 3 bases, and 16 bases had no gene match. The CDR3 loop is CASSEDWDSGTNRYEQYF. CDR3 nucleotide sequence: TGCGCCAGCAGTGAAGATTGGGATAGCGGGACTAACCGCTACGAGCAGTACTTC.

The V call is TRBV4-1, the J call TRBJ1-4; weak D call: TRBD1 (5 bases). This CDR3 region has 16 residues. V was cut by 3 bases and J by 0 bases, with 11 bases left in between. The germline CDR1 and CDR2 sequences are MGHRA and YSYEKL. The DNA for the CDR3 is TGCGCCAGCAGCCAGGGTATGACAGCAACTAATGAAAAACTGTTTTTT. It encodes CASSQGMTATNEKLFF.

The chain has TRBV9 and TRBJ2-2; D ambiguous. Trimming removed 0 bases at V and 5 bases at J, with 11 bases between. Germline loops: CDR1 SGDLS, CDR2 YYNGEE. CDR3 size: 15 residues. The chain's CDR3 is CASSVDPEATGELFF. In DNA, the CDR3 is TGTGCCAGCAGCGTAGACCCTGAAGCGACCGGGGAGCTGTTTTTT.

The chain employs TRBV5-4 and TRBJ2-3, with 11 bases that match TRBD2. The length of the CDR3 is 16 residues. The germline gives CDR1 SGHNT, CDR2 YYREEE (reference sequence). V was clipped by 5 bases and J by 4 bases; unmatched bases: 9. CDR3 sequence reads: CASRPGTSGGADTQYF. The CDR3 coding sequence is TGTGCCAGCAGGCCCGGGACTAGCGGAGGGGCAGATACGCAGTATTTT.

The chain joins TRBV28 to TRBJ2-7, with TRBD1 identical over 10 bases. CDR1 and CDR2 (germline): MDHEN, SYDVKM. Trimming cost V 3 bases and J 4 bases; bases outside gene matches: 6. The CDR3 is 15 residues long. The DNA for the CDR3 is TGTGCCAGCAGTTTGTGGGGACAGGGGACATACGAGCAGTACTTC. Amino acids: CASSLWGQGTYEQYF. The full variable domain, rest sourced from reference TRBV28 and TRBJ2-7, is DVKVTQSSRYLVKRTGEKVFLECVQDMDHENMFWYRQDPGLGLRLIYFSYDVKMKEKGDIPEGYSVSREKKERFSLILESASTNQTSMYLCASSLWGQGTYEQYFGPGTRLTVT.

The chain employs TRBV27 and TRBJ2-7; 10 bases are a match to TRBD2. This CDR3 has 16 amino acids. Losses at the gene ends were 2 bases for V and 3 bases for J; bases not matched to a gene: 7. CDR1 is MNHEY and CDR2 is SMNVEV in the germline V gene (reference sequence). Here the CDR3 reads CASSLASGRKDYEQYF. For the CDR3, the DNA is TGTGCCAGCAGTTTAGCTAGCGGGAGAAAAGACTACGAGCAGTACTTC.

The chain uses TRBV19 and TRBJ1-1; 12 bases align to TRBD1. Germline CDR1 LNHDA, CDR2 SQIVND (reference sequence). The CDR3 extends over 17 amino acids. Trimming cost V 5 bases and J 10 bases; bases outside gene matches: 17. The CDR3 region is CASSLPWGGQGAVGAFF. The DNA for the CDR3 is TGTGCCAGTAGTCTCCCCTGGGGGGGACAGGGGGCGGTTGGAGCTTTCTTT.

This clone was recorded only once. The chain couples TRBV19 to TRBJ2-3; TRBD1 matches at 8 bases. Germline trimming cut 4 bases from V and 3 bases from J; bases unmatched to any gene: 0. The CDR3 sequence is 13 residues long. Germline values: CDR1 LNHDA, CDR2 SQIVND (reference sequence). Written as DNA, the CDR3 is TGTGCCAGTAGTAGGACAGGGACAGATACGCAGTATTTT. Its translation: CASSRTGTDTQYF.

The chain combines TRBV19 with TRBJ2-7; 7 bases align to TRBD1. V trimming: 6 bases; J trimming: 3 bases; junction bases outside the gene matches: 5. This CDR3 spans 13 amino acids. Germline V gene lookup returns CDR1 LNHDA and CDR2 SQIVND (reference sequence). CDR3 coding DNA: TGTGCCAGTAGCGAAGGGGGCCACTACGAGCAGTACTTC. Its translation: CASSEGGHYEQYF. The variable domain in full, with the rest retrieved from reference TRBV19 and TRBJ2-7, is DGGITQSPKYLFRKEGQNVTLSCEQNLNHDAMYWYRQDPGQGLRLIYYSQIVNDFQKGDIAEGYSVSREKKESFPLTVTSAQKNPTAFYLCASSEGGHYEQYFGPGTRLTVT.

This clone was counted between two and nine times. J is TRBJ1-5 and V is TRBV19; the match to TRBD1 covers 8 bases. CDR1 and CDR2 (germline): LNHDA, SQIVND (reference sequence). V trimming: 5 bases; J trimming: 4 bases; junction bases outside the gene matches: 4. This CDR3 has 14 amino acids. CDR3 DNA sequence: TGTGCCAGTAGTGGGACAGGAACTAATCAGCCCCAGCATTTT. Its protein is CASSGTGTNQPQHF.

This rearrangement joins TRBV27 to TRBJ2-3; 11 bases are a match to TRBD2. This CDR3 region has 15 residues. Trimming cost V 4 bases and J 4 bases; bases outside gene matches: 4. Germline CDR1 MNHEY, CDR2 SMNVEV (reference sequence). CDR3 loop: CASSSTSGMSDTQYF. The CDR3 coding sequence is TGTGCCAGCAGTTCGACTAGCGGGATGTCAGATACGCAGTATTTT.

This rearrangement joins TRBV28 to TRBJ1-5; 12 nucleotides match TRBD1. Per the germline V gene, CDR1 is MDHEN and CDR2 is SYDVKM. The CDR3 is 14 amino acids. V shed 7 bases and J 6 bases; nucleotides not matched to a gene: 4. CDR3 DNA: TGTGCCAGCAACCGGGACAGGGGGCTTCAGCCCCAGCATTTT. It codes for CASNRDRGLQPQHF.

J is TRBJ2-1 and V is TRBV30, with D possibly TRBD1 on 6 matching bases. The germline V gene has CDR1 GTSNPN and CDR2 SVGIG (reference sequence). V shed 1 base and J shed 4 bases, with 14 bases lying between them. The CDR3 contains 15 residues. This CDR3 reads CAWSGKGHTYNEQFF. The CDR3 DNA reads TGTGCCTGGAGTGGGAAGGGACATACTTACAATGAGCAGTTCTTC.

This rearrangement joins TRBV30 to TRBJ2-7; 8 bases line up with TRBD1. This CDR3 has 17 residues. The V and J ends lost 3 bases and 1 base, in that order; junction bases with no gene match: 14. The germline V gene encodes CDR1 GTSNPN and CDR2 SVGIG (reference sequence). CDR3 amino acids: CAWSPGQGSFFSYEQYF. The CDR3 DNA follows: TGTGCCTGGAGCCCTGGACAGGGAAGCTTTTTTTCCTACGAGCAGTACTTC.

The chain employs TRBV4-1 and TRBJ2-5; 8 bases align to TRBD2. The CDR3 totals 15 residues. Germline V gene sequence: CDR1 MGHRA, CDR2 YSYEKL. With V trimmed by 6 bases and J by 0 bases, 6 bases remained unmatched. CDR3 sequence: CASRNSGTYQETQYF. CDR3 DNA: TGCGCCAGCAGGAATAGCGGGACGTACCAAGAGACCCAGTACTTC.

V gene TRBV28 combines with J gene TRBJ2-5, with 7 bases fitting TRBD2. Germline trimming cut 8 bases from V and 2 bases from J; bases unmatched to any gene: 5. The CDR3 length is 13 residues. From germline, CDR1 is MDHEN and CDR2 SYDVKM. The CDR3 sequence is CASLGTTQETQYF. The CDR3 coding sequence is TGTGCCAGCCTCGGGACTACGCAAGAGACCCAGTACTTC.

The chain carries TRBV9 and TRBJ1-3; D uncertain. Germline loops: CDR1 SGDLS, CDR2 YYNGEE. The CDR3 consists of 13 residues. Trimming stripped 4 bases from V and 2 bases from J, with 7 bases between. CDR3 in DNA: TGTGCCAGCAGCCCCCACACTGGAAACACCATATATTTT. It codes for CASSPHTGNTIYF.

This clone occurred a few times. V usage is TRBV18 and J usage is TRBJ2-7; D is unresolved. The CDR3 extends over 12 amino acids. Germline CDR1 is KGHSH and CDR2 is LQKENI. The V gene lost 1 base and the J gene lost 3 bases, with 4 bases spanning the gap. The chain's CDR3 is CASSPQSYEQYF. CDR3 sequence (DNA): TGTGCCAGCTCACCACAGAGCTACGAGCAGTACTTC. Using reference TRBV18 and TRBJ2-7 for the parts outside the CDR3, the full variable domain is NAGVMQNPRHLVRRRGQEARLRCSPMKGHSHVYWYRQLPEEGLKFMVYLQKENIIDESGMPKERFSAEFPKEGPSILRIQQVVRGDSAAYFCASSPQSYEQYFGPGTRLTVT.

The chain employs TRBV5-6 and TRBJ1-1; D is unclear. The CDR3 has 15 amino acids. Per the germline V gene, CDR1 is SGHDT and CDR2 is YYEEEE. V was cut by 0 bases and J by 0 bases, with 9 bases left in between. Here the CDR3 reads CASSLVAEMNTEAFF. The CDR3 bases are TGTGCCAGCAGCTTGGTTGCTGAGATGAACACTGAAGCTTTCTTT.

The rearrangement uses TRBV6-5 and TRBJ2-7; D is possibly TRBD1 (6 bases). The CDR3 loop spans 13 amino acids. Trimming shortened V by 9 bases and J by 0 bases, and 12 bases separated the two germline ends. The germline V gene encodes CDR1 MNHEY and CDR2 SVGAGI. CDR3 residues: CASHRVGSYEQYF. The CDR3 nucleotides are TGTGCCAGTCACAGGGTAGGCTCCTACGAGCAGTACTTC.

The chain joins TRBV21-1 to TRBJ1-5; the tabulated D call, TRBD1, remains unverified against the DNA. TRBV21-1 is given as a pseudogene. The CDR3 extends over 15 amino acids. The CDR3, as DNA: TGTGCCAGCATCAGGGGCCAAATACCCAATCAGCCCCAGCATTTT. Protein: CASIRGQIPNQPQHF.

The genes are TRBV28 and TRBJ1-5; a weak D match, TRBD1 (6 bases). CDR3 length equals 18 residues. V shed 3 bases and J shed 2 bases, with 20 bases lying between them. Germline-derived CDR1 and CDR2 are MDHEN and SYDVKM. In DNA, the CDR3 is TGTGCCAGCAGTTTCCCTCGGGCTCCGGACAGCGGCAATCAGCCCCAGCATTTT. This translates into CASSFPRAPDSGNQPQHF. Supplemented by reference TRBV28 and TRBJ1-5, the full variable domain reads DVKVTQSSRYLVKRTGEKVFLECVQDMDHENMFWYRQDPGLGLRLIYFSYDVKMKEKGDIPEGYSVSREKKERFSLILESASTNQTSMYLCASSFPRAPDSGNQPQHFGDGTRLSIL.

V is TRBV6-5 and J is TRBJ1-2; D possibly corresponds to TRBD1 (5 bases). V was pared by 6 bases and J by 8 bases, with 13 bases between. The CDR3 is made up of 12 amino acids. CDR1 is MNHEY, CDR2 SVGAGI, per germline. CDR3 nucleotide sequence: TGTGCCAGCAGCCGACCCGGGGGAGGCTACACCTTC. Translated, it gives CASSRPGGGYTF.

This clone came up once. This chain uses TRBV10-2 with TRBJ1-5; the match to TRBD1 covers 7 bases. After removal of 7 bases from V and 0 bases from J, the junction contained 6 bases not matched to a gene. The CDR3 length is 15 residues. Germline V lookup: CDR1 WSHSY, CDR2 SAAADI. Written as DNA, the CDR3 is TGCGCCAGCACTTCGGGACAGTATAGCAATCAGCCCCAGCATTTT. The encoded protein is CASTSGQYSNQPQHF.

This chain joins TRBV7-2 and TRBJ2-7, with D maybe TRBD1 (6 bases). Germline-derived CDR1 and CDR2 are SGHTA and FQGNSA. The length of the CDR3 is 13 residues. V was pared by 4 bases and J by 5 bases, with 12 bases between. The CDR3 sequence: CASSSSDRHEQYF. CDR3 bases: TGTGCCAGCAGCTCCTCGGACAGACACGAGCAGTACTTC.

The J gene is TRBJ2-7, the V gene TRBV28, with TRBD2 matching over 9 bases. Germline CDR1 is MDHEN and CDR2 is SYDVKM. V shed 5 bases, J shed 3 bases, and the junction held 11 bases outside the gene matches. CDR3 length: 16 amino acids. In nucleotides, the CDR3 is TGTGCCAGCAGTACACCACGACTAGCGGAACTCTACGAGCAGTACTTC. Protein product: CASSTPRLAELYEQYF.

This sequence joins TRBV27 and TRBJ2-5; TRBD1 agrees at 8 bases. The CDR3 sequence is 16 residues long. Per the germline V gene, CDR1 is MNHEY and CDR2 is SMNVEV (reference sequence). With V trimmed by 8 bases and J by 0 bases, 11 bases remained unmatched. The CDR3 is CASLSKKDRDQETQYF. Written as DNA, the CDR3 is TGTGCCAGCCTCTCGAAGAAGGACAGGGACCAAGAGACCCAGTACTTC.

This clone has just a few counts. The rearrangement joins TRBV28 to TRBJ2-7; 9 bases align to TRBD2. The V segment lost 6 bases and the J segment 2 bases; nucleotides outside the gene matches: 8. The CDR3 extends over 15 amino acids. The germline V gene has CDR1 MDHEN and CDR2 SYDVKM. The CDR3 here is CASSPAREGTYEQYF. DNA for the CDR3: TGTGCCAGCAGCCCCGCGCGGGAGGGGACCTACGAGCAGTACTTC.

CDR3 sequence reads: CASSRAQGGDSYNEQFF. CDR3 DNA: TGCGCCAGCAGCCGGGCCCAGGGGGGAGACTCCTACAATGAGCAGTTCTTC. V usage is TRBV4-1 and J usage is TRBJ2-1; D is perhaps TRBD1 (7 bases). Germline V gives CDR1 MGHRA, CDR2 YSYEKL. With 4 bases removed from V and 0 bases from J, the gap between germline ends came to 16 bases. The CDR3 runs 17 residues.